This is a list of T cell receptor beta chains from one sample in a study of blood T cell repertoires in COVID-19. Measured with immunoSEQ multiplex PCR; TCRdb has only the in-frame clones, and not every one. The sample lists approximately 41,000 clones, over 80% occurring once. Input material: peripheral blood. These receptors were collected from a woman aged 40-49 years with acute or convalescent COVID-19. Both conserved end residues are part of each CDR3. D genes are given only for firm matches. Only some rows state a clone size, as once, few, many or a class for expanded clones.

>once|TRBD2|TRBJ2-2|TRBV5-1
TGCGCCAGCACGTTAACCGGGAGGGCCAACACCGGGGAGCTGTTTTTT
CASTLTGRANTGELFF
>.|.|TRBJ2-2|TRBV18
TGTGCCAGCTCACGAGGGCCCTCCGGGGACACCGGGGAGCTGTTTTTT
CASSRGPSGDTGELFF
>.|.|TRBJ2-7|TRBV7-5
TGTGCCAGACCGGGACTTCAACGACAGTACTTC
CARPGLQRQYF
>.|.|TRBJ1-4|TRBV7-2
TGTGCCAGCAGCTTAGCAATGGGGGCAGCCGCAACTAATGAAAAACTGTTTTTT
CASSLAMGAAATNEKLFF
>.|.|TRBJ1-1|TRBV28
TGTGCCAGCAGTTCCTCTCGGGTTTTGAACACTGAAGCTTTCTTT
CASSSSRVLNTEAFF
>.|TRBD1|TRBJ1-2|TRBV29-1
TGCAGCGTTGCCCAGGGGGCTATTCCTAACTATGGCTACACCTTC
CSVAQGAIPNYGYTF
>.|.|TRBJ1-1|TRBV6-5
TGTGCCAGCAGTTACTCGTCCGGGACTGCTAACACTGAAGCTTTCTTT
CASSYSSGTANTEAFF
>.|.|TRBJ1-1|TRBV18
TGTGCCAGCTCACCAGGGCCCACCGCGAACACTGAAGCTTTCTTT
CASSPGPTANTEAFF
>.|TRBD2|TRBJ2-3|TRBV27
TGTGCCAGCAGTTTATTCCAGCGGGAGGGCCTTGGGGCAGATACGCAGTATTTT
CASSLFQREGLGADTQYF
>.|TRBD1|TRBJ1-2|TRBV6-6
TGTGCCAGCAGTTTAGAGACAGGGGGCCATGGCTACACCTTC
CASSLETGGHGYTF
>.|TRBD1|TRBJ2-5|TRBV2
TGTGCCAGCAGTGGGGACAGGGGTGAGACCCAGTACTTC
CASSGDRGETQYF
>.|.|TRBJ1-2|TRBV7-8
TGTGCCAGCAGCTTAGATGGCCGCTCGATCCCCTATGGCTACACCTTC
CASSLDGRSIPYGYTF
>.|TRBD1|TRBJ2-2|TRBV29-1
TGCAGCGGAGGGACAGGGGAGGCCGGGGAGCTGTTTTTT
CSGGTGEAGELFF
>.|.|TRBJ1-3|TRBV28
TGTGCCAGCAGTCGACTGGGGGCCTCTGGAAACACCATATATTTT
CASSRLGASGNTIYF
>.|.|TRBJ2-5|TRBV3-1/TRBV3-2
TGTGCCAGCACCTCAGTATACCAGGAGACCCAGTACTTC
CASTSVYQETQYF
>.|.|TRBJ1-1|TRBV27
TGTGCCAGCAGTTTCCACCCTACAGGGCGCACTGAAGCTTTCTTT
CASSFHPTGRTEAFF
>few|TRBD1|TRBJ1-2|TRBV6-2/TRBV6-3
TGTGCCAGCAGCCCTGGGACAGGGGGCAGTAGCTATGGCTACACCTTC
CASSPGTGGSSYGYTF
>.|TRBD1|TRBJ2-2|TRBV19
TGTGCCAGTAGTTCCGACAGGGGGCTGAGCGGGGAGCTGTTTTTT
CASSSDRGLSGELFF
>.|TRBD1|TRBJ1-2|TRBV14
TGTGCCAGCAGCCAAGCAGGGGGCTATGGCTACACCTTC
CASSQAGGYGYTF
>.|TRBD1|TRBJ1-2|TRBV6-5
TGTGCCAGCAGTACGGACAGGAGCTATGGCTACACCTTC
CASSTDRSYGYTF
>.|TRBD2|TRBJ2-2|TRBV27
TGTGCCAGCAGTCCTACCCTCCTAGCGGGGATCCCCTTTGCGAACACCGGGGAGCTGTTTTTT
CASSPTLLAGIPFANTGELFF
>.|.|TRBJ1-3|TRBV23-1
TGCGCCAGCACCGAACTCAGGGGTTTGGGAAACACCATATATTTT
CASTELRGLGNTIYF
>.|TRBD2|TRBJ2-2|TRBV7-3
TGTGCCAGCAGATCTGGACTAGCGGGAGACCTCACCGGGGAGCTGTTTTTT
CASRSGLAGDLTGELFF
>.|TRBD1|TRBJ2-7|TRBV7-2
TGTGCCAGCAGCCAGTTGGGACAGGGAGGTTTCGAGCAGTACTTC
CASSQLGQGGFEQYF
>once|.|TRBJ1-1|TRBV5-1
TGCGCCAGCAGCCCAGCGGGGGATAAGGGCACTGAAGCTTTCTTT
CASSPAGDKGTEAFF
>few|.|TRBJ2-3|TRBV7-9
TGTGCCAGCAGCTTAACTAGGGAACTCACAGATACGCAGTATTTT
CASSLTRELTDTQYF
>.|.|TRBJ2-6|TRBV9
TGTGCCAGCAGCGCCAGGACAGCGGCCTCTGGGGCCAACGTCCTGACTTTC
CASSARTAASGANVLTF
>.|.|TRBJ1-1|TRBV2
TGTGCCAGCAGTGAAGCGGAGTCTTTGAACACTGAAGCTTTCTTT
CASSEAESLNTEAFF
>once|.|TRBJ1-5|TRBV7-2
TGTGCCAGCAGCTTATTCACTACGGGTTATCAGCCCCAGCATTTT
CASSLFTTGYQPQHF
>.|TRBD2|TRBJ2-5|TRBV7-3
TGTGCCAGCAGCCCGTCTTCTAGACTAGCGGGAGGACGAGAGACCCAGTACTTC
CASSPSSRLAGGRETQYF
>.|TRBD1|TRBJ1-1|TRBV7-6
TGTGCCAGCAGCAATCCAGGGGGCGGTTCGGGGGACGCTGAAGCTTTCTTT
CASSNPGGGSGDAEAFF
>.|.|TRBJ2-1|TRBV7-9
TGTGCCAGCAGCTCGGGTGCGGGGGACACCATGGAGCAGTTCTTC
CASSSGAGDTMEQFF
>.|.|TRBJ1-1|TRBV6-5
TGTGCCAGCCAAGGCCCTGCGGGCAACACTGAAGCTTTCTTT
CASQGPAGNTEAFF
>.|.|TRBJ2-3|TRBV5-1
TGCGCCAGCAGCTTCCGTAGCACAGATACGCAGTATTTT
CASSFRSTDTQYF
>.|.|TRBJ2-1|TRBV25-1
TGTGCCAGCAGTGAATTTACAGACTACAATGAGCAGTTCTTC
CASSEFTDYNEQFF
>.|TRBD2|TRBJ2-5|TRBV28
TGTGCCAGCAGTTCTAGCGGGAGTGGGCAAGAGACCCAGTACTTC
CASSSSGSGQETQYF
>.|TRBD1|TRBJ1-6|TRBV28
TGTGCCAGCAGTTTTGGGACAGCGAATTCACCCCTCCACTTT
CASSFGTANSPLHF
>.|.|TRBJ1-5|TRBV13
TGTGCCAGCAGCTTAGAAAGCTCGCAGCCCCAGCATTTT
CASSLESSQPQHF
>few|.|TRBJ1-2|TRBV6-5
TGTGCCAGCAGTTACTCACGAGGGGGACGGGACTATGGCTACACCTTC
CASSYSRGGRDYGYTF
>.|TRBD2|TRBJ2-2|TRBV4-2
TGTGCCAGCAGCCAACAGGCTAGCGGGGGGGCTACCGGGGAGCTGTTTTTT
CASSQQASGGATGELFF
>.|TRBD1|TRBJ1-5|TRBV11-2
TGTGCCAGCAGCGACAGGGGGCTTGTGAGCAATCAGCCCCAGCATTTT
CASSDRGLVSNQPQHF